The 10 T cell receptor beta chains below come from one sample, sequenced in a study of blood T cells in healthy people across ages. For the second PCR, which ran for about 6 to 12 cycles, a sample-barcoded 5' primer and a J-beta primer mix were used. Via MiXCR, TCRdb re-called the 5' RACE reads, giving one row per CDR3 protein. The sample holds 720,000 or so distinct CDR3 sequences, 40% to 50% seen once. Sample: blood. The receptor set was obtained from a man at least 80 years old in good health.

The chain employs TRBV20-1 and TRBJ2-1; 9 positions agree with TRBD2. The CDR3 is 15 amino acids. After removal of 6 bases from V and 8 bases from J, the junction contained 14 bases not matched to a gene. Germline V gene sequence: CDR1 DFQATT, CDR2 SNEGSKA (reference sequence). DNA of the CDR3: TGCAGTGCCCGCGAGATGCGGGGGGGCTTGGATGAGCAGTTCTTC. Residues: CSAREMRGGLDEQFF.

This clonotype occurred many times. The chain is built from TRBV7-9 and TRBJ2-7; the D is unclear. There are 12 residues in the CDR3. Per the germline V gene, CDR1 is SEHNR and CDR2 is FQNEAQ (reference sequence). The V end lost 5 bases, the J end lost 5 bases, and 10 bases lay between the germline ends. CDR3 bases: TGTGCCAGCAGCCTACGGAACGACGAGCAGTACTTC. Translated, it gives CASSLRNDEQYF.

This clonotype was seen a handful of times. The V gene is TRBV30, the J gene TRBJ1-1; no clear D gene. This CDR3 comprises 12 residues. Germline CDR1 reads GTSNPN; CDR2 reads SVGIG (reference sequence). The ends were cut back, 0 bases at V and 10 bases at J, with 12 bases in the middle. The CDR3 here is CAWSVFGEGAFF. The DNA for the CDR3 is TGTGCCTGGAGTGTTTTCGGGGAGGGAGCTTTCTTT.

There are a few counts of this clonotype. The chain links TRBV6-6 to TRBJ1-1; D is ambiguous. The CDR3 consists of 13 residues. Trimming removed 6 bases from V and 2 bases from J, with 10 bases in between. Germline assignment: CDR1 MNHNY and CDR2 SVGAGI (reference sequence). CDR3 nucleotides: TGTGCCAGCAGGCGTACCTCCAACACTGAAGCTTTCTTT. Protein product: CASRRTSNTEAFF.

This chain links TRBV20-1 with TRBJ2-7, with 12 bases that match TRBD2. The length of the CDR3 is 16 residues. Germline-derived CDR1 and CDR2 are DFQATT and SNEGSKA (reference sequence). V was pared by 0 bases and J by 0 bases, with 3 bases of the junction left unmatched. This CDR3 is CSARDTSGGISYEQYF. CDR3 in DNA: TGCAGTGCTAGAGATACTAGCGGGGGGATCTCCTACGAGCAGTACTTC.

The V call is TRBV6-2 or TRBV6-3, the J call TRBJ1-5; D unclear. The CDR3 spans 12 residues. Germline CDR1 MNHEY, CDR2 SVGEGT. V lost 4 bases and J 12 bases, leaving 13 bases between the germline ends. The CDR3 DNA sequence: TGTGCCAGCAGTTCGCGTCCTACGGGCCAGCATTTT. The encoded protein is CASSSRPTGQHF.

The chain is built from TRBV25-1 and TRBJ2-5; 7 bases are shared with TRBD1. Germline V CDR1 and CDR2: MGHDK, SYGVNS. This CDR3 contains 15 residues. Trimming removed 4 bases from V and 5 bases from J; junction bases left unmatched: 10. The DNA for the CDR3 is TGTGCCAGCAGTGGCGCTACAGGGGAAAGGGAGACCCAGTACTTC. Translating gives CASSGATGERETQYF.

This clonotype was counted only a few times. This chain joins TRBV7-9 and TRBJ2-5; tentatively, D is TRBD1 (6 bases). V lost 5 bases to trimming and J lost 4 bases, with 17 bases between them. The CDR3 loop spans 15 amino acids. Germline loops: CDR1 SEHNR, CDR2 FQNEAQ (reference sequence). For the CDR3, the DNA is TGTGCCAGCAGCCCCCTAGGGGGAACTTCAGAGACCCAGTACTTC. It codes for CASSPLGGTSETQYF. Full variable domain (outside the CDR3, taken from reference TRBV7-9 and TRBJ2-5): DTGVSQNPRHKITKRGQNVTFRCDPISEHNRLYWYRQTLGQGPEFLTYFQNEAQLEKSRLLSDRFSAERPKGSFSTLEIQRTEQGDSAMYLCASSPLGGTSETQYFGPGTRLLVL.

The chain uses TRBV7-8 and TRBJ1-4; unclear D gene. Germline V gene sequence: CDR1 SGHVS, CDR2 FQNEAQ. The CDR3 is 15 residues long. Trimming removed 1 base at V and 5 bases at J, with 11 bases between. CDR3 in DNA: TGTGCCAGCAGCTTAGAGAACAGACGGAATGAAAAACTGTTTTTT. It specifies CASSLENRRNEKLFF.

This clonotype occurred many times. The rearrangement joins TRBV30 to TRBJ1-2; 8 bases match TRBD1. Unmatched junction bases numbered 9, after V lost 8 bases and J lost 7 bases. The CDR3 has 12 residues. CDR1 and CDR2 (germline): GTSNPN, SVGIG (reference sequence). As DNA, the CDR3 is TGTGCCCGTGACAGGGGAATCTCTGGCTACACCTTC. Translation: CARDRGISGYTF.